These 8 T cell receptor beta chains share one sample of origin, sequenced in a study of T-cell memory formation after mild COVID-19. TCRdb recomputed calls from the 5' RACE reads with MiXCR, one row per CDR3 protein. Of about 350,000 distinct CDR3 sequences listed, under 25% are singletons. Sample: PBMCs or a T cell subset sorted from them (not recorded which). The source of these receptors is a man younger than 35 who had mild COVID-19 (a few samples of this study predate the infection). Cell type and time point are not known.

The CDR3: CASSGEVGYNQPQHF. In DNA form, the CDR3 reads TGTGCCAGCAGTGGTGAGGTCGGCTACAATCAGCCCCAGCATTTT. The rearrangement uses TRBV2 and TRBJ1-5; D gene ambiguous. The length of the CDR3 is 15 residues. From germline, CDR1 is SNHLY and CDR2 FYNNEI. Trimming took 4 bases from V and 3 from J, leaving 13 bases between them.

This clonotype was seen many times. The chain has TRBV7-9 and TRBJ1-2, with D unclear. Germline V gene lookup returns CDR1 SEHNR and CDR2 FQNEAQ (reference sequence). The CDR3 loop spans 13 amino acids. V was clipped by 5 bases and J by 3 bases, with 10 bases between them. This CDR3 is CASSRGPHYGYTF. As DNA, the CDR3 is TGTGCCAGCAGCCGCGGGCCCCACTATGGCTACACCTTC.

This clonotype has a handful of counts. The chain links TRBV10-3 to TRBJ1-2; D possibly corresponds to TRBD1 (6 bases). CDR1 is ENHRY and CDR2 is SYGVKD in the germline V gene. This CDR3 spans 16 amino acids. V dropped 6 bases and J dropped 4 bases, with 21 bases sitting between them. The CDR3 DNA follows: TGTGCCATCAGCCTTAGGATGAGCGACAGGCGCTATGGCTACACCTTC. This translates into CAISLRMSDRRYGYTF.

This clonotype showed up just a few times. V usage is TRBV2 and J usage is TRBJ1-2; TRBD1 matches 9 bases. The CDR3 is 14 residues long. With V trimmed by 3 bases and J by 5 bases, 4 bases remained unmatched. Germline lookup yields CDR1 SNHLY and CDR2 FYNNEI. CDR3 coding DNA: TGTGCCAGCAGTGATTCGACAGGGGGGTATGGCTACACCTTC. It specifies CASSDSTGGYGYTF. The whole variable domain, filled in from reference TRBV2 and TRBJ1-2, reads EPEVTQTPSHQVTQMGQEVILRCVPISNHLYFYWYRQILGQKVEFLVSFYNNEISEKSEIFDDQFSVERPDGSNFTLKIRSTKLEDSAMYFCASSDSTGGYGYTFGSGTRLTVV.

This clonotype came up once. This chain uses TRBV19 with TRBJ2-2; D possibly corresponds to TRBD1 (6 bases). Trimming stripped 5 bases from V and 1 base from J, with 14 bases between. Germline V CDR1 and CDR2: LNHDA, SQIVND (reference sequence). This CDR3 spans 16 amino acids. For the CDR3, the DNA is TGTGCCAGTAGTCCCCCCAGGGGCCTGAACACCGGGGAGCTGTTTTTT. Translating it yields CASSPPRGLNTGELFF. Full variable domain (outside the CDR3, taken from reference TRBV19 and TRBJ2-2): DGGITQSPKYLFRKEGQNVTLSCEQNLNHDAMYWYRQDPGQGLRLIYYSQIVNDFQKGDIAEGYSVSREKKESFPLTVTSAQKNPTAFYLCASSPPRGLNTGELFFGEGSRLTVL.

This clonotype has more than one count but fewer than ten. The rearrangement links TRBV29-1 to TRBJ1-2, with TRBD1 identical over 8 bases. CDR1 and CDR2 from the germline V gene are SQVTM and ANQGSEA. This CDR3 has 13 residues. Germline trimming cut 1 base from V and 5 bases from J; bases unmatched to any gene: 3. CDR3 region: CSVEVTGEYGYTF. The CDR3 DNA reads TGCAGCGTTGAAGTGACAGGGGAATATGGCTACACCTTC.

This chain uses TRBV14 with TRBJ2-3, with TRBD2 as a possible D gene (5 bases). V was trimmed by 6 bases and J by 0 bases, leaving 10 bases between them. The CDR3 consists of 14 residues. Germline V gene lookup returns CDR1 SGHDN and CDR2 FVKESK. The CDR3 loop reads CASSTLVSTDTQYF. CDR3 nucleotides: TGTGCCAGCAGTACACTAGTTAGCACAGATACGCAGTATTTT.

The chain couples TRBV5-1 to TRBJ1-1; 7 bases map to TRBD1. V was clipped by 0 bases and J by 10 bases; unmatched bases: 9. This CDR3 is built from 14 residues. CDR1 SGHRS and CDR2 YFSETQ come from the germline V gene. The CDR3 loop is CASSLAESEGAAFF. For the CDR3, the DNA is TGCGCCAGCAGCTTGGCCGAGTCGGAGGGGGCAGCTTTCTTT.